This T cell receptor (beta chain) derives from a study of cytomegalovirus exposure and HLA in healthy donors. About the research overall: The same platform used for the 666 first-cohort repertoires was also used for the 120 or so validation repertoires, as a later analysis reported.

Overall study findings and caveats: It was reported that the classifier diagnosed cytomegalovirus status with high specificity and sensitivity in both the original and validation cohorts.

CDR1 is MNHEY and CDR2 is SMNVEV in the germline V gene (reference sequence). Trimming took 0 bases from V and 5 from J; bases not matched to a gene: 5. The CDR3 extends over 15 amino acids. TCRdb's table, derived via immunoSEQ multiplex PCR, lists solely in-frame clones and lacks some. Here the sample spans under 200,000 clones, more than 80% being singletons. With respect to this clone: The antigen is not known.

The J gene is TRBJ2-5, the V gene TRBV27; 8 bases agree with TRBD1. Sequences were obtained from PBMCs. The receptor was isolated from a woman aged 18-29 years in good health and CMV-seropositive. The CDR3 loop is CASSLSPDRVETQYF. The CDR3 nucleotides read TGTGCCAGCAGTTTATCCCCGGACAGGGTGGAGACCCAGTACTTC.